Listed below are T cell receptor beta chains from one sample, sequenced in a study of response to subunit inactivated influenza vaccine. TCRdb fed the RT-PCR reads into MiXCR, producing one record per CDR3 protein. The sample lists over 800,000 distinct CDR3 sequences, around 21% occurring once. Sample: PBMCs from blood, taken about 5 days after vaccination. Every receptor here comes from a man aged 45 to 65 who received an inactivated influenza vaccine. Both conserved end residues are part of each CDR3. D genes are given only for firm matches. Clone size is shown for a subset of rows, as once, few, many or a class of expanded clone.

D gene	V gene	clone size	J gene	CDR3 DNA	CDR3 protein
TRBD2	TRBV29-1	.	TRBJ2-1	TGCAGCCTTGGGGAGGGCAATGAGCAGTTCTTC	CSLGEGNEQFF
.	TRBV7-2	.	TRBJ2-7	TGTGCCAGCAGCTTACTGCCTAGCGTGTCCTACGAGCAGTACTTC	CASSLLPSVSYEQYF
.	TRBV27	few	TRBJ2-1	TGTGCCAGCAGTTTATTCGGCTCGCATGAGCAGTTCTTC	CASSLFGSHEQFF
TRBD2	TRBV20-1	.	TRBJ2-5	TGCAGTGCGGCCGAATTAGGACTAGCGGGCCAAGAGACCCAGTACTTC	CSAAELGLAGQETQYF
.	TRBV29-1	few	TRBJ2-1	TGCAGCGCTAAGAGGGGGAACTACAATGAGCAGTTCTTC	CSAKRGNYNEQFF
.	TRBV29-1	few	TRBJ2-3	TGCAGCGTTGACTACAGCACAGATACGCAGTATTTT	CSVDYSTDTQYF
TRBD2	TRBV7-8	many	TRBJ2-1	TGTGCCAGCAGCTCCAAACGTCCTAGCGGGAGGTGGAATGAGCAGTTCTTC	CASSSKRPSGRWNEQFF
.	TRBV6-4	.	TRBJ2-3	TGTGCCAGCAGTGACGGGCAGACCAACACAGATACGCAGTATTTT	CASSDGQTNTDTQYF
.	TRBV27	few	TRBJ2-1	TGTGCCAGCAGTCCCGGTGGAGTAGAGAGCTCCTACAATGAGCAGTTCTTC	CASSPGGVESSYNEQFF
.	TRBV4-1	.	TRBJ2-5	TGCGCCAGCAGCTACCGCTTGTTTAGAGCGGAGTACCAAGAGACCCAGTACTTC	CASSYRLFRAEYQETQYF
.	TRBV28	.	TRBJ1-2	TGTGCCAGCGGACTCGTGAGGCAGGGGAACTATGGCTACACCTTC	CASGLVRQGNYGYTF
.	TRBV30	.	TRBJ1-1	TGTGCCTGGAGTGTGAACAGTTTGAACACTGAAGCTTTCTTT	CAWSVNSLNTEAFF
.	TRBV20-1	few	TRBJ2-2	TGCAGTGCTAGAGGTGACAGAAATGCGGGGCGGGAGCTGTTTTTT	CSARGDRNAGRELFF
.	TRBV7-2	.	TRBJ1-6	TGTGCCAGCAGCTCCCGTCTCCGACAATCCTATAATTCACCCCTCCACTTT	CASSSRLRQSYNSPLHF
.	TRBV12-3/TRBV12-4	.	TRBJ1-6	TGTGCCAGCAGCCGGTTAAATTCACCCCTCCACTTT	CASSRLNSPLHF
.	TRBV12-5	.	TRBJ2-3	TGTGCTAGTGGTTTGGAGGCGGGGTTCACAGATACGCAGTATTTT	CASGLEAGFTDTQYF
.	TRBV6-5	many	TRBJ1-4	TGTGCCAGCAGTTACTCGCCGGAGTTGGGAGAAAAACTGTTTTTT	CASSYSPELGEKLFF
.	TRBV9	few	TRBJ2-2	TGTGCCAGCAGCGTACAGAGCACCGGGGAGCTGTTTTTT	CASSVQSTGELFF
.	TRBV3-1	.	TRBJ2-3	TGTGCCAGCAGCCTAGGACCGGACGTTGATACGCAGTATTTT	CASSLGPDVDTQYF
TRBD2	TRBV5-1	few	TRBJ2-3	TGCGCCAGCAGCTTGGCCTCGGGAGGGCCCCCAGATACGCAGTATTTT	CASSLASGGPPDTQYF
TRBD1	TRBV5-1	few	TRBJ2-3	TGCGCCAGCAGCTTGCAGGGGGCGGCTAGTACAGATACGCAGTATTTT	CASSLQGAASTDTQYF
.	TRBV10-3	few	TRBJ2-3	TGTGCCATCAGTAGAGGACGCCCAGGCACAGATACGCAGTATTTT	CAISRGRPGTDTQYF
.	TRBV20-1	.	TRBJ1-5	TGCAGTGCTAGCCGGGACGGCTCATGCAATCAGCCCCAGCATTTT	CSASRDGSCNQPQHF
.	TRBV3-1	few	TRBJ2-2	TGTGCCAGCAGCCAAGGGGCCACGTCGGGGGAGCTGTTTTTT	CASSQGATSGELFF
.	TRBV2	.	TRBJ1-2	TGTGCCAGCAGTGGACCCGCGTGGGCTAACTATGGCTACACCTTC	CASSGPAWANYGYTF
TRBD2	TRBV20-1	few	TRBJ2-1	TGCAGTGCAGGAAGGTGGGGGGGGGACAATGAGCAGTTCTTC	CSAGRWGGDNEQFF
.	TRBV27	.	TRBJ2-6	TGTGCCAGCAGGCAACCTAGCGGGGCCAACGTCCTGACTTTC	CASRQPSGANVLTF
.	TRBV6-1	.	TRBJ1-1	TGTGCCACCTTACCCGGGACACCGAACACTGAAGCTTTCTTT	CATLPGTPNTEAFF
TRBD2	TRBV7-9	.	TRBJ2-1	TGTGCCAGCAGCCGACCCCGACTAGCAGATTACAATGAGCAGTTCTTC	CASSRPRLADYNEQFF
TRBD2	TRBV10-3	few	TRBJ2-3	TGTGCCATCAGTGAGAGGACTAGCGGGAAGCGCACAGATACGCAGTATTTT	CAISERTSGKRTDTQYF
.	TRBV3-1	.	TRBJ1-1	TGTGCCAGCAGCCGCCCGGGGGGGGAGGCTGAAGCTTTCTTT	CASSRPGGEAEAFF
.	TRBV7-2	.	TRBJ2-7	TGTGCCAGCAGCTTTAGTGGGGGTTTATCGTACTTC	CASSFSGGLSYF
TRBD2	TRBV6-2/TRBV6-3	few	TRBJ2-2	TGTGCCAGCAGACTTAGCGGGAGGGGAACCGGGGAGCTGTTTTTT	CASRLSGRGTGELFF
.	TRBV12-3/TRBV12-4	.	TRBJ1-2	TGTGCCAGCCCGCCGAAGTCCTCCGTTGGTGGCTACACCTTC	CASPPKSSVGGYTF
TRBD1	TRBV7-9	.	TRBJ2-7	TGTGCCAGCAGCCCATACAGGGGTCGTTGGTCCTACGAGCAGTACTTC	CASSPYRGRWSYEQYF